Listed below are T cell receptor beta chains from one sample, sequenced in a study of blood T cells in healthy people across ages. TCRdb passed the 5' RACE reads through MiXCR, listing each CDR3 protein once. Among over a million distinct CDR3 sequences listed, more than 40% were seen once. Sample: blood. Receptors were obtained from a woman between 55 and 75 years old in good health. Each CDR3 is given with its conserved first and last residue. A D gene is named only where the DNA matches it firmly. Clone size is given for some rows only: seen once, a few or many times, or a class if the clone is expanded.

cdr3_aa: CASSVDLGGSNEQFF; cdr3_nt: TGCGCCAGCAGCGTGGACCTAGGCGGGTCGAATGAGCAGTTCTTC; d_call: NA; cdr3_length: 15; v_call: TRBV5-1; j_call: TRBJ2-1; clone_size: few
cdr3_aa: CASSSQPSGRVSYEQYF; cdr3_nt: TGCGCCAGCAGCTCCCAGCCTAGCGGGAGGGTCTCCTACGAGCAGTACTTC; d_call: TRBD2; cdr3_length: 17; v_call: TRBV5-1; j_call: TRBJ2-7; clone_size: NA
cdr3_aa: CASSSLGWGAGNTEAFF; cdr3_nt: TGTGCCAGCAGCTCACTAGGGTGGGGAGCGGGGAACACTGAAGCTTTCTTT; d_call: NA; cdr3_length: 17; v_call: TRBV7-6; j_call: TRBJ1-1; clone_size: NA
cdr3_aa: CASRYHGGAYEQYF; cdr3_nt: TGTGCCAGCAGATATCACGGGGGGGCCTACGAGCAGTACTTC; d_call: TRBD2; cdr3_length: 14; v_call: TRBV11-2; j_call: TRBJ2-7; clone_size: NA
cdr3_aa: CAWRLTGGDYGYTF; cdr3_nt: TGTGCCTGGAGGTTGACAGGGGGCGACTATGGCTACACCTTC; d_call: TRBD1; cdr3_length: 14; v_call: TRBV30; j_call: TRBJ1-2; clone_size: NA
cdr3_aa: CASSLLPRQTQYF; cdr3_nt: TGTGCCAGCAGCTTGCTTCCAAGGCAGACCCAGTACTTC; d_call: NA; cdr3_length: 13; v_call: TRBV7-8; j_call: TRBJ2-5; clone_size: many
cdr3_aa: CASSLAGDLYEQFF; cdr3_nt: TGCGCCAGCAGCTTAGCGGGAGACCTCTATGAGCAGTTCTTC; d_call: TRBD2; cdr3_length: 14; v_call: TRBV5-1; j_call: TRBJ2-1; clone_size: NA
cdr3_aa: CASRLPGQGLGEQYF; cdr3_nt: TGTGCCAGCAGGCTCCCGGGACAGGGGCTTGGCGAGCAGTACTTC; d_call: TRBD1; cdr3_length: 15; v_call: TRBV6-6; j_call: TRBJ2-7; clone_size: few
cdr3_aa: CANSAAGGYTF; cdr3_nt: TGTGCCAACAGCGCGGCCGGGGGCTACACCTTC; d_call: NA; cdr3_length: 11; v_call: TRBV9; j_call: TRBJ1-2; clone_size: NA
cdr3_aa: CASSQDWGGGSGANVLTF; cdr3_nt: TGTGCCAGCAGCCAAGATTGGGGGGGGGGCTCTGGGGCCAACGTCCTGACTTTC; d_call: TRBD2; cdr3_length: 18; v_call: TRBV4-2; j_call: TRBJ2-6; clone_size: NA
cdr3_aa: CASSQVGGRNEQFF; cdr3_nt: TGCGCCAGCAGCCAAGTGGGCGGGAGAAATGAGCAGTTCTTC; d_call: TRBD2; cdr3_length: 14; v_call: TRBV4-1; j_call: TRBJ2-1; clone_size: few
cdr3_aa: CSATGTSGRVDTQYF; cdr3_nt: TGCAGTGCTACCGGGACTAGCGGGAGAGTAGATACGCAGTATTTT; d_call: TRBD2; cdr3_length: 15; v_call: TRBV20-1; j_call: TRBJ2-3; clone_size: few
cdr3_aa: CASSLPNQNQYF; cdr3_nt: TGTGCCAGCAGCCTACCAAACCAAAACCAGTACTTC; d_call: NA; cdr3_length: 12; v_call: TRBV3-1; j_call: TRBJ2-4; clone_size: few
cdr3_aa: CASSEDRGASTDTQYF; cdr3_nt: TGTGCCAGCAGTGAAGACAGGGGAGCTAGCACAGATACGCAGTATTTT; d_call: TRBD1; cdr3_length: 16; v_call: TRBV25-1; j_call: TRBJ2-3; clone_size: NA
cdr3_aa: CASRQGGRYEQYF; cdr3_nt: TGTGCCAGCAGGCAGGGGGGAAGATACGAGCAGTACTTC; d_call: NA; cdr3_length: 13; v_call: TRBV2; j_call: TRBJ2-7; clone_size: NA
cdr3_aa: CASSREAQTIYGYTF; cdr3_nt: TGTGCCAGCAGCCGGGAGGCCCAGACGATCTATGGCTACACCTTC; d_call: NA; cdr3_length: 15; v_call: TRBV7-2; j_call: TRBJ1-2; clone_size: NA
cdr3_aa: CASSWGQGAPGANVLTF; cdr3_nt: TGTGCCAGCAGTTGGGGACAGGGGGCGCCTGGGGCCAACGTCCTGACTTTC; d_call: TRBD1; cdr3_length: 17; v_call: TRBV27; j_call: TRBJ2-6; clone_size: NA
cdr3_aa: CSAGPGQGFNEQYF; cdr3_nt: TGCAGCGCTGGGCCGGGACAGGGTTTCAACGAGCAGTACTTC; d_call: TRBD1; cdr3_length: 14; v_call: TRBV29-1; j_call: TRBJ2-7; clone_size: many
cdr3_aa: CASSVGGAHHYGYTF; cdr3_nt: TGTGCCAGCAGCGTAGGGGGGGCGCACCACTATGGCTACACCTTC; d_call: NA; cdr3_length: 15; v_call: TRBV9; j_call: TRBJ1-2; clone_size: NA
cdr3_aa: CASSLDWTAQFF; cdr3_nt: TGTGCCAGCAGCTTAGATTGGACAGCCCAGTTCTTC; d_call: NA; cdr3_length: 12; v_call: TRBV11-2; j_call: TRBJ2-1; clone_size: NA
cdr3_aa: CAEQSGTRAPRNSYNEQFF; cdr3_nt: TGTGCCGAACAATCCGGGACTAGAGCCCCTCGAAACTCCTACAATGAGCAGTTCTTC; d_call: TRBD2; cdr3_length: 19; v_call: TRBV10-3; j_call: TRBJ2-1; clone_size: few
cdr3_aa: CATSRGLAGGDTQYF; cdr3_nt: TGCGCCACCAGCAGAGGGCTGGCGGGAGGAGATACGCAGTATTTT; d_call: TRBD2; cdr3_length: 15; v_call: TRBV15; j_call: TRBJ2-3; clone_size: NA
cdr3_aa: CSASLGGRNRYEQYF; cdr3_nt: TGCAGTGCCAGCTTAGGCGGGAGGAATAGATACGAGCAGTACTTC; d_call: TRBD2; cdr3_length: 15; v_call: TRBV20-1; j_call: TRBJ2-7; clone_size: few
cdr3_aa: CASSPPTSGRSNYEQYF; cdr3_nt: TGTGCCAGCAGCCCCCCGACTAGCGGGAGAAGTAACTACGAGCAGTACTTC; d_call: TRBD2; cdr3_length: 17; v_call: TRBV11-2; j_call: TRBJ2-7; clone_size: NA
cdr3_aa: CASSRGTVKNIQYF; cdr3_nt: TGTGCCAGCAGTCGCGGCACAGTTAAAAACATTCAGTACTTC; d_call: NA; cdr3_length: 14; v_call: TRBV6-2/TRBV6-3; j_call: TRBJ2-4; clone_size: few
cdr3_aa: CSARPGGGREDTQYF; cdr3_nt: TGCAGTGCTAGACCCGGTGGGGGGCGGGAAGATACGCAGTATTTT; d_call: NA; cdr3_length: 15; v_call: TRBV20-1; j_call: TRBJ2-3; clone_size: NA
cdr3_aa: CASSLDLDIYNEQFF; cdr3_nt: TGTGCCAGCAGTTTAGATTTGGACATCTACAATGAGCAGTTCTTC; d_call: NA; cdr3_length: 15; v_call: TRBV12-3/TRBV12-4; j_call: TRBJ2-1; clone_size: NA
cdr3_aa: CASSQVGGASTDTQYF; cdr3_nt: TGTGCCAGCAGCCAAGTTGGGGGCGCTAGCACAGATACGCAGTATTTT; d_call: NA; cdr3_length: 16; v_call: TRBV4-2; j_call: TRBJ2-3; clone_size: few
cdr3_aa: CASSVSGGEVQQTQYF; cdr3_nt: TGTGCCAGCAGCGTCTCCGGGGGAGAGGTGCAGCAGACCCAGTACTTC; d_call: NA; cdr3_length: 16; v_call: TRBV9; j_call: TRBJ2-5; clone_size: NA
cdr3_aa: CASSYSGRVNTEAFF; cdr3_nt: TGTGCCAGCAGTTACTCGGGCCGGGTGAACACTGAAGCTTTCTTT; d_call: NA; cdr3_length: 15; v_call: TRBV6-2/TRBV6-3; j_call: TRBJ1-1; clone_size: few
cdr3_aa: CSAPGTGGFYSPLHF; cdr3_nt: TGCAGTGCTCCCGGGACAGGGGGATTTTATTCACCCCTCCACTTT; d_call: TRBD1; cdr3_length: 15; v_call: TRBV20-1; j_call: TRBJ1-6; clone_size: NA
cdr3_aa: CASSSLTGSYNEQFF; cdr3_nt: TGTGCCAGCAGCTCCCTGACAGGGAGCTACAATGAGCAGTTCTTC; d_call: TRBD1; cdr3_length: 15; v_call: TRBV7-2; j_call: TRBJ2-1; clone_size: few
cdr3_aa: CASSISEGRLVNTEAFF; cdr3_nt: TGCGCCAGCAGCATTTCCGAAGGGCGGCTAGTGAACACTGAAGCTTTCTTT; d_call: NA; cdr3_length: 17; v_call: TRBV10-2; j_call: TRBJ1-1; clone_size: NA
cdr3_aa: CASSQVTLGPGEQYF; cdr3_nt: TGCGCCAGCAGCCAAGTCACGTTAGGGCCTGGCGAGCAGTACTTC; d_call: NA; cdr3_length: 15; v_call: TRBV4-1; j_call: TRBJ2-7; clone_size: NA
cdr3_aa: CASSLTGGEGETQYF; cdr3_nt: TGTGCCAGCAGCTTAACGGGGGGGGAGGGAGAGACCCAGTACTTC; d_call: TRBD2; cdr3_length: 15; v_call: TRBV11-2; j_call: TRBJ2-5; clone_size: once
cdr3_aa: CASSTTGTTLSQETQYF; cdr3_nt: TGTGCCAGTAGTACAACCGGGACCACCCTATCTCAAGAGACCCAGTACTTC; d_call: NA; cdr3_length: 17; v_call: TRBV19; j_call: TRBJ2-5; clone_size: once
cdr3_aa: CATSDEGGSWVGEQYF; cdr3_nt: TGTGCCACCAGTGACGAGGGTGGATCCTGGGTAGGCGAGCAGTACTTC; d_call: NA; cdr3_length: 16; v_call: TRBV24-1; j_call: TRBJ2-7; clone_size: once
cdr3_aa: CASSPRGTGTEKLFF; cdr3_nt: TGTGCCAGCAGCCCGAGGGGGACAGGGACTGAAAAACTGTTTTTT; d_call: TRBD1; cdr3_length: 15; v_call: TRBV7-9; j_call: TRBJ1-4; clone_size: NA
cdr3_aa: CSARDSGTRGFYGYTF; cdr3_nt: TGCAGTGCTAGAGATTCCGGGACGAGGGGCTTTTATGGCTACACCTTC; d_call: NA; cdr3_length: 16; v_call: TRBV20-1; j_call: TRBJ1-2; clone_size: few
cdr3_aa: CASSMDRFPGNTIYF; cdr3_nt: TGTGCCAGCAGCATGGACAGGTTCCCTGGAAACACCATATATTTT; d_call: TRBD1; cdr3_length: 15; v_call: TRBV28; j_call: TRBJ1-3; clone_size: NA
cdr3_aa: CASSEALGGADTQYF; cdr3_nt: TGTGCCAGCAGTGAAGCGCTGGGAGGCGCAGATACGCAGTATTTT; d_call: NA; cdr3_length: 15; v_call: TRBV2; j_call: TRBJ2-3; clone_size: NA
cdr3_aa: CSSSVAGGYTF; cdr3_nt: TGTTCCAGCAGCGTAGCCGGGGGCTACACCTTC; d_call: NA; cdr3_length: 11; v_call: TRBV9; j_call: TRBJ1-2; clone_size: NA